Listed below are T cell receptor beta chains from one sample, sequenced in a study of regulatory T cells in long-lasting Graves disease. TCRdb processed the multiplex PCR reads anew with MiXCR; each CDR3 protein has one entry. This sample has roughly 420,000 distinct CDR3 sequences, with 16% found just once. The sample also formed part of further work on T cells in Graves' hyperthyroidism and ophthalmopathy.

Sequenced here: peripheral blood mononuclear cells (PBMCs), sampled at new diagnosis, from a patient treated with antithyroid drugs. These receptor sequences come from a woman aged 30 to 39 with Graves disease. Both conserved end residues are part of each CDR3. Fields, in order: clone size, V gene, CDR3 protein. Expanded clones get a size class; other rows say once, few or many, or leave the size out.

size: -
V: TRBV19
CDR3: CASSGRDVTYNEQFF

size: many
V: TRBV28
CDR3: CASTLPLPGQRRNTEAFF

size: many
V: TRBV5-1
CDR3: CASSTSGMNTEAFF

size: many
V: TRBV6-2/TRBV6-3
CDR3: CASSYRRNEQFF

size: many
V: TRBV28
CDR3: CASDAPGQVTEAFF

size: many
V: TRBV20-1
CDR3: CSARDRGEAFF

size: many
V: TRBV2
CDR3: CASSGGQVKYEQYF

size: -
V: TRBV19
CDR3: CASSGTAYSNQPQHF

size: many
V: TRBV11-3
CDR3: CASSPGPVTGELFF

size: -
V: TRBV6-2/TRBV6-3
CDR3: CASIGQGYTETFF

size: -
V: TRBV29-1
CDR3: CSVQNMGTEAFF

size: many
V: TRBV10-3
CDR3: CAISEWRDGGEQYF

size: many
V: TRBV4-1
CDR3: CVDSDRVGHNEQFF

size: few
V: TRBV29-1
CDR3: CSVALVGVSYGYTF

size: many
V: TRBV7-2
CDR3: CASSPGTSVEQFF

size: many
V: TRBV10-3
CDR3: CATRRETGDTEAFF

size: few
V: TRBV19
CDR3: CASNPSLANYGYTF

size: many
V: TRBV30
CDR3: CAWSKTEDQPQHF

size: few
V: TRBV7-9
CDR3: CASSLSSASYEQYF

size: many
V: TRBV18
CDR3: CASSPPGLAGNEQFF

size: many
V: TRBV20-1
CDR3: CSARDPRDVSNQPQHF

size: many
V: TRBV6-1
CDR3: CASSVGLSSYNEQFF

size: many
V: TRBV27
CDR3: CASSQLGTRKAETQYF

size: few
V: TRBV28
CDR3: CASKQGLGANVLTF

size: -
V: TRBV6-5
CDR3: CASSYGTSGSKQYF

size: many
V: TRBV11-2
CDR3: CASSPSGPLTDTQYF

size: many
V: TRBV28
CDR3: CASSFGVETVRWYYNEQFF

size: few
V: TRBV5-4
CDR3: CAIGGYGRGTGELFF

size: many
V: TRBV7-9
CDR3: CASSWDSGADTQYF

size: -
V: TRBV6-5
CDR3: CASSYQVGQGAAKLFF

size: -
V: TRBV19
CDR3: CASSMTENAEAFF

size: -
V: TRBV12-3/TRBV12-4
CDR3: CASTPRVLNTGELFF

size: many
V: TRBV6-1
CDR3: CASSRMARGRETQYF

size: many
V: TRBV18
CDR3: CASSPVAGSYNEQFF

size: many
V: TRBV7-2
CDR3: CASSRPRREVQETQYF

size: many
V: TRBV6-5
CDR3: CASSYTATIHAEQFF

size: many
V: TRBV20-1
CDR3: CSARDLIKGNYGYTF

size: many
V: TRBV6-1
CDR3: CASRSLGGTDTQYF

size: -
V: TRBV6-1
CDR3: CASCRDSRLLNYGYTF

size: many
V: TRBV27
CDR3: CASRQSPGYEQYF

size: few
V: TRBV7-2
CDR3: CASSVNERLANTGELFF

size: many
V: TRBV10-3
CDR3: CAIRRRDGSYEQYF

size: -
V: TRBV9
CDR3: CASSEGTIAEKLFF

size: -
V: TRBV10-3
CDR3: CAISDSGRPYNEQFF

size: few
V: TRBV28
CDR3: CASSLWGQGTGELFF

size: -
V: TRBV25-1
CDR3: CASSDGVHGYTF

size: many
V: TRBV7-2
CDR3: CASSLSENYGYTF

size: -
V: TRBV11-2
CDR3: CASSAGTRTTYEQYF

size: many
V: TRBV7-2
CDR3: CASSLEAGGNTEAFF

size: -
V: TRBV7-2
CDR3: CASSPTPPGMDTQYF

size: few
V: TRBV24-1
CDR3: CATSDVGGGGNQPQHF

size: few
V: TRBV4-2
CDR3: CASTQEGGWNTEAFF

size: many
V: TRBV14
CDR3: CASSQGLAHIGELFF

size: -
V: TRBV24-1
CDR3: CATSDPGLAGGNEQFF

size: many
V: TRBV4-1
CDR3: CASSQRLAGGPGSTDTQYF